The rows below give T cell receptor beta chains drawn from one sample of a study of response to subunit inactivated influenza vaccine. TCRdb recomputed calls from the RT-PCR reads with MiXCR, one row per CDR3 protein. This sample yields about 570,000 distinct CDR3 sequences, of which 11% are seen a single time; about 10% belongs to the top ten. The sample also formed part of further work on T cells expressing NK-cell markers.

Source: PBMCs from blood, taken on the day of vaccination. Receptor source: a middle-aged man who received an inactivated influenza vaccine. CDR3s include the opening cysteine and the closing phenylalanine or tryptophan. The D gene is left open where the match is weak. Rows give clone size only sometimes, using once, few, many, or a class for an expanded clone.

D,size,J,V,DNA,CDR3
TRBD1,NA,TRBJ2-3,TRBV20-1,TGCAGTGCTAGAGATCTCCGACAGGGGGCCGCAGATACGCAGTATTTT,CSARDLRQGAADTQYF
NA,many,TRBJ2-7,TRBV19,TGTGCCGTAGGGGACGAGCAGTACTTC,CAVGDEQYF
NA,NA,TRBJ1-2,TRBV3-1,TGTGCCAGCAGCCAAACGGGACACCAGGGCTACACCTTC,CASSQTGHQGYTF
NA,few,TRBJ2-1,TRBV5-1,TGCGCCAGCAGCTCTATCGGGCCTCACAATGAGCAGTTCTTC,CASSSIGPHNEQFF
TRBD2,few,TRBJ2-1,TRBV29-1,TGCAGCGTAGAACTAGCGGGGCACAATGAGCAGTTCTTC,CSVELAGHNEQFF
TRBD1,NA,TRBJ2-3,TRBV6-2/TRBV6-3,TGTGCCAGCAGATCCGACAGGGGGCTGGGAGATACGCAGTATTTT,CASRSDRGLGDTQYF
TRBD2,many,TRBJ2-3,TRBV6-1,TGTGCCAGCAGCCAGCGGGAGTACGCAGATACGCAGTATTTT,CASSQREYADTQYF
NA,NA,TRBJ2-3,TRBV28,TGTGCCAGCAGATACAGGACCTCTAGCACAGATACGCAGTATTTT,CASRYRTSSTDTQYF
NA,NA,TRBJ1-6,TRBV4-1,TGCGCCAGCAGCCAAGAACCCCTCATGGGGGGGCTAAGGTCACCCCTCCACTTT,CASSQEPLMGGLRSPLHF
NA,few,TRBJ2-3,TRBV6-2/TRBV6-3,TGTGCCAGCAGTTACCGATGGAATCCAGATACGCAGTATTTT,CASSYRWNPDTQYF
TRBD1,many,TRBJ2-1,TRBV12-3/TRBV12-4,TGTGCCAGCAGCCCCAGGACAGGGGAGGCATCCTACAATGAGCAGTTCTTC,CASSPRTGEASYNEQFF
NA,NA,TRBJ1-2,TRBV6-5,TGTGCCAGCAACTCGAATAACTATGGCTACACCTTC,CASNSNNYGYTF
TRBD1,NA,TRBJ2-3,TRBV29-1,TGCAGCCTGGTAGGACAGGGCACAGATACGCAGTATTTT,CSLVGQGTDTQYF
TRBD1,NA,TRBJ1-5,TRBV30,TGTGCCTGGGCGGGACAGGGGTGGAATCAGCCCCAGCATTTT,CAWAGQGWNQPQHF
NA,few,TRBJ2-7,TRBV30,TGTGCCTGGAGTAGGTCGTACGAGCAGTACTTC,CAWSRSYEQYF
TRBD2,few,TRBJ2-1,TRBV12-5,TGTGCTAGTGGTTGGGGCGGGAGTGTCAACAATGAGCAGTTCTTC,CASGWGGSVNNEQFF
TRBD2,few,TRBJ2-7,TRBV29-1,TGCAGCGAATGGGGTTCAGCGGGGTCGGGTTGGGAGCAGTACTTC,CSEWGSAGSGWEQYF
TRBD2,few,TRBJ2-1,TRBV20-1,TGCAGTGCTACCACCGGGACTAGGAGCAATGAGCAGTTCTTC,CSATTGTRSNEQFF
NA,many,TRBJ1-2,TRBV4-1,TGCGCCAGCAGCCAAGTACAGTACTATGGCTACACCTTC,CASSQVQYYGYTF
TRBD2,NA,TRBJ2-5,TRBV5-6,TGTGCCAGCAGCTCTCAGCGGGGGTCCGGGTCCCAGTACTTC,CASSSQRGSGSQYF
TRBD2,NA,TRBJ2-7,TRBV20-1,TGCAGTGCTAGTTCCGGGACTAGCGGTTCCTACGAGCAGTACTTC,CSASSGTSGSYEQYF
TRBD2,NA,TRBJ2-1,TRBV3-1,TGTGCCAGCAGCCCTTCTAGCGGGGGGGCCGTTGAGCAGTTCTTC,CASSPSSGGAVEQFF
NA,NA,TRBJ2-7,TRBV6-1,TGTGCCAGCAGTCCACCACCATGGGGTCGCTCCGAGCAGTACTTC,CASSPPPWGRSEQYF
NA,NA,TRBJ2-7,TRBV10-3,TGTGCCACCGAACGGGGGAGGCACTCTGGCGAGCAGTACTTC,CATERGRHSGEQYF
TRBD1,NA,TRBJ2-5,TRBV19,TGTGCCAGTAGTCCCACACACAGGGGGCTGGCCCAAGAGACCCAGTACTTC,CASSPTHRGLAQETQYF
NA,few,TRBJ2-2,TRBV28,TGTGCCAGCAGTTTTTTTGGGGGGGCAGTCGGGGAGCTGTTTTTT,CASSFFGGAVGELFF
TRBD1,NA,TRBJ2-3,TRBV12-3/TRBV12-4,TGTGCCAGCAGTTCCGACAGGGTTAAGGCAGATACGCAGTATTTT,CASSSDRVKADTQYF
NA,NA,TRBJ2-2,TRBV5-8,TGTGCCAGCAACCCCGGGGGGCTTGCCGGGGAGCTGTTTTTT,CASNPGGLAGELFF
NA,few,TRBJ2-7,TRBV20-1,TGCAGTGCTAGAGCACAGCCCTACGAGCAGTACTTC,CSARAQPYEQYF
NA,NA,TRBJ2-1,TRBV6-2/TRBV6-3,TGTGCCAGCAGTTCCGAATGGGTTGAGCAGTTCTTC,CASSSEWVEQFF
NA,NA,TRBJ2-1,TRBV6-2/TRBV6-3,TGTGCCAGCAGTTACGGCAAGCGGAGCTACAATGAGCAGTTCTTC,CASSYGKRSYNEQFF
NA,NA,TRBJ2-4,TRBV15,TGTGCCACCAGCAGAGATAGGGGATCACTAGCCAAAAACATTCAGTACTTC,CATSRDRGSLAKNIQYF
TRBD1,few,TRBJ2-3,TRBV27,TGTGCCAGCAGTTTAATGTGGGCGACAGGGGCGGCAGATACGCAGTATTTT,CASSLMWATGAADTQYF
TRBD2,few,TRBJ2-2,TRBV10-3,TGTGCCATCAGTGAGTCTTTAGCGGGAGGAAACACCGGGGAGCTGTTTTTT,CAISESLAGGNTGELFF
NA,few,TRBJ2-1,TRBV3-1,TGTGCCAGCAGCAGGGCCATCTTTAACGATGAGCAGTTCTTC,CASSRAIFNDEQFF
NA,few,TRBJ2-5,TRBV5-1,TGCGCCAGCAGCCGGGCAAGGGGATTAGGCCAAGAGACCCAGTACTTC,CASSRARGLGQETQYF
NA,NA,TRBJ1-1,TRBV29-1,TGCAGCGTTGAACCCCGACGGCGAGGCACTGAAGCTTTCTTT,CSVEPRRRGTEAFF
TRBD2,NA,TRBJ2-2,TRBV7-2,TGTGCCAGCAGCCGTCCCGGGACTAGTTCGAGAGGGGAGCTGTTTTTT,CASSRPGTSSRGELFF
TRBD2,few,TRBJ2-3,TRBV19,TGTGCCAGTAGTATATTGGCCGGGAGGGCCGGAGATACGCAGTATTTT,CASSILAGRAGDTQYF
NA,NA,TRBJ2-1,TRBV5-1,TGCGCCAGCAGCTTGTTCGTCGGGACGCGGGGCAATGAGCAGTTCTTC,CASSLFVGTRGNEQFF
NA,NA,TRBJ2-3,TRBV7-8,TGTGCCAGCAGCTTATTGTTGGGGGCGCAGTATTTT,CASSLLLGAQYF
NA,few,TRBJ1-1,TRBV6-2/TRBV6-3,TGTGCCAGCAGTTATCGGCTGAACACTGAAGCTTTCTTT,CASSYRLNTEAFF
NA,NA,TRBJ2-7,TRBV25-1,TGTGCCTCTCGGGGTAGGGCCTTTAGGAACGAGCAGTACTTC,CASRGRAFRNEQYF
TRBD1,many,TRBJ1-6,TRBV7-2,TGTGCCAGCAGCGAGAGACAGGGAGTTCGATCACCCCTCCACTTT,CASSERQGVRSPLHF
NA,NA,TRBJ2-7,TRBV7-2,TGTGCCAGCAGCCCCTCGACAGGGAGGCCCTACGAGCAGTACTTC,CASSPSTGRPYEQYF
TRBD1,NA,TRBJ2-7,TRBV6-1,TGTGCCAGCAGTACCCGGGACAGGGGGGTCTCCTACGAGCAGTACTTC,CASSTRDRGVSYEQYF
TRBD1,few,TRBJ1-1,TRBV9,TGTGCCAGCAGCGCAGGACAGGGGCCTAACCACGAAGCTTTCTTT,CASSAGQGPNHEAFF
TRBD2,NA,TRBJ2-1,TRBV18,TGTGCCAGCTCACCGTCTAGCGGAGGGATGAATGAGCAGTTCTTC,CASSPSSGGMNEQFF
TRBD2,few,TRBJ2-3,TRBV7-2,TGTGCCAGCAGCTTGGGAGGAGCGGGGGTGAGAGATACGCAGTATTTT,CASSLGGAGVRDTQYF
TRBD1,few,TRBJ2-7,TRBV19,TGTGCCAGTTCGGGGACAGAATCCTTGTACGAGCAGTACTTC,CASSGTESLYEQYF
NA,NA,TRBJ1-1,TRBV20-1,TGCAGTGCTAGACGCGGGGGAAGTGAAGCTTTCTTT,CSARRGGSEAFF
TRBD2,few,TRBJ2-3,TRBV9,TGTGCCAGCAGCGCCTCTAGCGGGTCAGATACGCAGTATTTT,CASSASSGSDTQYF
NA,NA,TRBJ2-7,TRBV30,TGTGCCTGGAGTGATGAATGGTACGAGCAGTACTTC,CAWSDEWYEQYF
TRBD1,few,TRBJ1-6,TRBV20-1,TGCAGTGCTAGTGGAGCTTTACAGGGGGACCGGGAAGCCCTCCACTTT,CSASGALQGDREALHF
NA,few,TRBJ2-1,TRBV20-1,TGCAGTGCTAGATCAGGGGTCAGCAGGTCTGAGCAGTTCTTC,CSARSGVSRSEQFF
TRBD2,many,TRBJ2-1,TRBV5-4,TGTGCCAGCAGCTTAGCGGGAGGGCCCAGCAATGAGCAGTTCTTC,CASSLAGGPSNEQFF
TRBD2,few,TRBJ2-3,TRBV6-2/TRBV6-3,TGTGCCAGCAGGCCCGGGAGGGAATACACAGATACGCAGTATTTT,CASRPGREYTDTQYF
TRBD2,few,TRBJ2-3,TRBV10-3,TGTGCCATCAGTGACATAGCGGGGGAGGGCCCAGATACGCAGTATTTT,CAISDIAGEGPDTQYF
TRBD2,NA,TRBJ2-1,TRBV7-2,TGTGCCAGCAGCTTAGCGTGGGTGACTAGCGGGTACAATGAGCAGTTCTTC,CASSLAWVTSGYNEQFF
NA,many,TRBJ2-7,TRBV7-2,TGTGCCAGCAGCTGGACAGTTTCCTCAGGCTACGAGCAGTACTTC,CASSWTVSSGYEQYF